The 8 T cell receptor beta chains in this list originate from one sample, sequenced in a study of early stage breast cancer tumors. Only in-frame clones appear in the TCRdb table, and some are missing; sequencing was by immunoSEQ multiplex PCR. The data show fewer than 35,000 clones, roughly 77% seen once. What was sequenced was breast tumor tissue. The receptors here all came from a person aged 30 to 39 with breast cancer.

The chain employs TRBV4-1 and TRBJ2-5; TRBD2 matches 8 bases. Germline values: CDR1 MGHRA, CDR2 YSYEKL. Germline trimming cut 0 bases from V and 1 base from J; bases unmatched to any gene: 7. This CDR3 has 17 residues. In DNA form, the CDR3 reads TGCGCCAGCAGCCAAGATCCGGGCGGGAGGTCCCAAGAGACCCAGTACTTC. Its translation: CASSQDPGGRSQETQYF.

This clone has a handful of counts. The chain combines TRBV2 with TRBJ1-5; D call uncertain. Germline lookup yields CDR1 SNHLY and CDR2 FYNNEI. The length of the CDR3 is 14 residues. Trimming shortened V by 3 bases and J by 4 bases, and 10 bases separated the two germline ends. This CDR3 reads CASSDRTLNQPQHF. The CDR3 coding sequence is TGTGCCAGCAGTGACCGAACACTTAATCAGCCCCAGCATTTT.

The V gene is TRBV13, the J gene TRBJ2-7; D is unclear. V was trimmed by 5 bases and J by 5 bases, leaving 16 bases between them. Looked up from germline, CDR1 is PRHDT and CDR2 is FYEKMQ (reference sequence). This CDR3 has 14 amino acids. The CDR3 reads CASSRGRPTHEQYF. In DNA, the CDR3 is TGTGCCAGCAGCCGTGGACGGCCAACCCACGAGCAGTACTTC.

This clone has a single count. The rearrangement links TRBV30 to TRBJ2-7; no clear D gene. Germline V CDR1 and CDR2: GTSNPN, SVGIG (reference sequence). Deletions cut 0 bases from V and 6 bases from J, with 6 bases between. The CDR3 contains 11 residues. For the CDR3, the DNA is TGTGCCTGGAGTGTTCGGTTCGAGCAGTACTTC. Translation: CAWSVRFEQYF.

This rearrangement joins TRBV5-4 to TRBJ2-1, with D possibly being TRBD1 (5 bases). Germline CDR1 is SGHNT and CDR2 is YYREEE (reference sequence). The CDR3 contains 14 residues. The germline V and J ends were trimmed by 6 bases and 0 bases, with 10 bases remaining between them. CDR3 in amino acids: CASNPGSSYNEQFF. The CDR3 DNA reads TGTGCCAGCAACCCAGGGTCCTCCTACAATGAGCAGTTCTTC.

The genes are TRBV30 and TRBJ2-2; perhaps TRBD2 as D (5 bases). Germline CDR1 is GTSNPN and CDR2 is SVGIG (reference sequence). V lost 5 bases and J 6 bases, leaving 10 bases between the germline ends. The CDR3 runs to 12 residues. The CDR3 DNA follows: TGTGCCTGGGAGCGGATCGCCGGGGAGCTGTTTTTT. This codes for CAWERIAGELFF.

The rearrangement links TRBV7-9 to TRBJ1-4, with 7 bases that match TRBD1. Unmatched junction bases numbered 7, after V lost 3 bases and J lost 0 bases. CDR1 and CDR2 from the germline V gene are SEHNR and FQNEAQ (reference sequence). The CDR3 spans 17 residues. The CDR3 spells CASSFGTGVATNEKLFF. The CDR3 coding sequence is TGTGCCAGCAGCTTCGGTACAGGGGTCGCAACTAATGAAAAACTGTTTTTT.

J is TRBJ2-2 and V is TRBV7-9; D unclear. V was pared by 3 bases and J by 7 bases, with 12 bases between. This CDR3 contains 14 residues. Germline CDR1 is SEHNR and CDR2 is FQNEAQ (reference sequence). CDR3 coding DNA: TGTGCCAGCAGCTTGAACACCCAATACGGGGAGCTGTTTTTT. It translates to CASSLNTQYGELFF.